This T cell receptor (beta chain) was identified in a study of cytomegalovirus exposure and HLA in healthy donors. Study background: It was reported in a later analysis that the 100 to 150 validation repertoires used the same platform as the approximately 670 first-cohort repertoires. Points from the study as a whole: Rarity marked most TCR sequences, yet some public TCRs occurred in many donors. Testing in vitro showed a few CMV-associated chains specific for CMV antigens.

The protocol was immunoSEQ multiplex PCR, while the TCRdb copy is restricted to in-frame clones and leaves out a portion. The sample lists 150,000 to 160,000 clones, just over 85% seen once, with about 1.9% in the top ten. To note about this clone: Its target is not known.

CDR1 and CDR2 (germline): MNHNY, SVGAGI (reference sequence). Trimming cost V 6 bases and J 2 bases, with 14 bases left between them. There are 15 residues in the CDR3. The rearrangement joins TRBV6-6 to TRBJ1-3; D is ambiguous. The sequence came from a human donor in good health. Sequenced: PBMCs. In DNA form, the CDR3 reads TGTGCCAGCAGCCGGACTGAAGGCGCTGGAAACACCATATATTTT. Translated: CASSRTEGAGNTIYF.